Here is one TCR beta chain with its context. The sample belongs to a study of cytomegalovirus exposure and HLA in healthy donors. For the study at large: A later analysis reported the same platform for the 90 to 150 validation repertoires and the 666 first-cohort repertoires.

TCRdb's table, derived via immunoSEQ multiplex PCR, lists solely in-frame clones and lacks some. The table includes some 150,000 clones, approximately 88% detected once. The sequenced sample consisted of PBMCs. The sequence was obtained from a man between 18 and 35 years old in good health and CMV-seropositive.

CDR3 DNA: TGCGCCAGCAGCCAAGATTCAGCACAGGGCTATGGCTACACCTTC. Its translation is CASSQDSAQGYGYTF. The rearrangement links TRBV4-1 to TRBJ1-2; weak D call: TRBD1 (6 bases). V gave up 0 bases and J gave up 4 bases, with 12 bases separating them. CDR3 length: 15 amino acids. Looked up from germline, CDR1 is MGHRA and CDR2 is YSYEKL.